Listed here is a single TCR beta chain. The assay was immunoSEQ multiplex PCR, and TCRdb's table has in-frame clones only and misses some. The sample has a few hundred thousand clones; around 88% are singletons. This specimen belongs to a study of blood T cell repertoires in COVID-19. Self-reported history from a screening survey and questionnaire set each donor's cohort. With 4 bases clipped from V and 4 bases from J, the junction kept 3 bases outside the gene matches. This CDR3 region has 14 residues. The V gene's germline CDR1 is MDHEN and CDR2 SYDVKM. Sequencing used PBMCs or T cells enriched from blood (not recorded which). This rearrangement joins TRBV28 to TRBJ2-1, with 8 bases that match TRBD2. The TCR originated in a woman aged 45-65 years with acute COVID-19. The CDR3 protein is CASSWTSLYNEQFF. In nucleotides, the CDR3 is TGTGCCAGCAGTTGGACTAGCTTGTACAATGAGCAGTTCTTC.